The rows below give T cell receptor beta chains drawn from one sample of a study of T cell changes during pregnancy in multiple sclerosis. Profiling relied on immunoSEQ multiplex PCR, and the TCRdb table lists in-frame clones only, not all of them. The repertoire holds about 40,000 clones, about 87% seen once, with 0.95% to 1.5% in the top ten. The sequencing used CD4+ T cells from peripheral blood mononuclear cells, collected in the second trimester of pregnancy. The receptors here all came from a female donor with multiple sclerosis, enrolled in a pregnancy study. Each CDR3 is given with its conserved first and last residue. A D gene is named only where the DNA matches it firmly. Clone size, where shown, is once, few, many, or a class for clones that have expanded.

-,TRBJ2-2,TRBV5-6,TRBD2,TGTGCCAGCAGCCGGGGACTAGCGGGAAACGGCGGGGAGCTGTTTTTT,CASSRGLAGNGGELFF
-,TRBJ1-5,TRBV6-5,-,TGTGCCAGCAGTTACCGGGCAGACAGACAGCCCCAGCATTTT,CASSYRADRQPQHF
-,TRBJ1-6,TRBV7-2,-,TGTGCCAGCGGACAGAACTATAATTCACCCCTCCACTTT,CASGQNYNSPLHF
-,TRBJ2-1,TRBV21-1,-,TGTGCCAGCAGCAAACGGTACGGGACTAGCGGGAGGAATGGGGATGAGCAGTTCTTC,CASSKRYGTSGRNGDEQFF
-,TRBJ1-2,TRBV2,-,TGTGCCACCAGGACGGAAACTACTAACTATGGCTACACCTTC,CATRTETTNYGYTF
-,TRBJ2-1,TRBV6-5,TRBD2,TGTGCCAGCAGTTACTGGACTAGCGGGAGAAATGAGCAGTTCTTC,CASSYWTSGRNEQFF
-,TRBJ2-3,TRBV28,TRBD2,TGTGCCAGCAGTTACCCCCAGACGGGAGGGGATACGCAGTATTTT,CASSYPQTGGDTQYF
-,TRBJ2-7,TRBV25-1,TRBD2,TGTGCCAGCAGTGAATTAGGGACTAGGGACACCTACGAGCAGTACTTC,CASSELGTRDTYEQYF
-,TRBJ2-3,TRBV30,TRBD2,TGTGCCTGGAGTGTAGTGGCGGGGGGACTAGATACGCAGTATTTT,CAWSVVAGGLDTQYF
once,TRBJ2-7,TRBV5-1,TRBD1,TGCGCCAGCAGTAGCACCGGGACAGGGTACGTCTACGAGCAGTACTTC,CASSSTGTGYVYEQYF
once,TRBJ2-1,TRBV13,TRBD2,TGTGCCAGCAGCTCGGAAGCCCTAGCGGGACCGTACAATGAGCAGTTCTTC,CASSSEALAGPYNEQFF
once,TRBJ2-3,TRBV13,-,TGTGCCAGCAGCAGGTTAACAGGGGGGGGAACTAGCACAGATACGCAGTATTTT,CASSRLTGGGTSTDTQYF
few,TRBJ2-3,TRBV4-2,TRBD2,TGTGCCAGCAGCCAAGGGCTAGCGGGAGTCCCGCTCACAGATACGCAGTATTTT,CASSQGLAGVPLTDTQYF
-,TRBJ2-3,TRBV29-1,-,TGCAGCGTCCTAACTGGTACGCAGTATTTT,CSVLTGTQYF